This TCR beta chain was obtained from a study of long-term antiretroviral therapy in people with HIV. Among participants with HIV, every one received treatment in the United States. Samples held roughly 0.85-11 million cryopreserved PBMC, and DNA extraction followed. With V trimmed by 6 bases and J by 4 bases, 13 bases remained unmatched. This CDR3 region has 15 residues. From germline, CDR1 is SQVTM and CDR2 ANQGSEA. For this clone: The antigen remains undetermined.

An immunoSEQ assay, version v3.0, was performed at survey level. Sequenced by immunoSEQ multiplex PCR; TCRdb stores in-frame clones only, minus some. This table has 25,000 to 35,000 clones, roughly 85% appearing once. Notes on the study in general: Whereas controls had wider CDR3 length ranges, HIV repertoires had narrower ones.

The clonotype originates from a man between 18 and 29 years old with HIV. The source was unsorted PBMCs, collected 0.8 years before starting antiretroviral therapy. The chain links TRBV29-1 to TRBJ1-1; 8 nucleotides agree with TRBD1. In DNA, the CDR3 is TGCAGCGTAACTTTGCCTAACAGGGGGGGCACTGAAGCTTTCTTT. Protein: CSVTLPNRGGTEAFF.